A single sample gave rise to the 31 T cell receptor beta chains below, sequenced in a study of lymphopenia after photon versus proton radiotherapy. Sequencing used immunoSEQ multiplex PCR; TCRdb keeps in-frame clones, though not all of them. Of 55,000 to 70,000 clones in the sample, 87% are singletons; the top ten hold roughly a tenth. The sample was peripheral blood, taken from a patient treated with proton-based radiotherapy. The source is an older man with esophageal cancer.

This clone was seen more than once but under ten times. The rearrangement links TRBV5-4 to TRBJ2-3; 7 bases are a match to TRBD1. J lost 6 bases, V lost 6 bases, and 7 bases had no gene match. The CDR3 totals 13 residues. Germline V gene sequence: CDR1 SGHNT, CDR2 YYREEE (reference sequence). CDR3 in amino acids: CASTSGGWDTQYF. The CDR3, as DNA: TGTGCCAGCACCTCAGGGGGATGGGATACGCAGTATTTT.

The chain employs TRBV6-1 and TRBJ1-2; TRBD1 matches 8 bases. From germline, CDR1 is MNHNS and CDR2 SASEGT. The V gene end was trimmed by 7 bases and the J gene end by 8 bases; junction bases not matched to a gene: 9. This CDR3 is 13 amino acids long. For the CDR3, the DNA is TGTGCCAGCACCAGCCAGGGGGCGCGGGGCTACACCTTC. Its translation is CASTSQGARGYTF.

The rearrangement links TRBV28 to TRBJ2-3; 8 bases are shared with TRBD2. Trimming took 0 bases from V and 2 from J; bases not matched to a gene: 4. Per germline, CDR1 MDHEN and CDR2 SYDVKM. CDR3 length: 16 amino acids. This CDR3 is CASSLWASGYTDTQYF. CDR3 bases: TGTGCCAGCAGTTTATGGGCTAGCGGGTACACAGATACGCAGTATTTT.

The chain combines TRBV15 with TRBJ2-3, with 7 bases lining up with TRBD2. With V trimmed by 5 bases and J by 1 base, 3 bases remained unmatched. CDR1 LNHNV and CDR2 YYDKDF come from the germline V gene (reference sequence). The CDR3 spans 14 residues. CDR3 loop: CATSGRGGTDTQYF. The DNA for the CDR3 is TGTGCCACCAGCGGACGGGGGGGCACAGATACGCAGTATTTT.

The rearrangement joins TRBV13 to TRBJ2-1; 8 bases line up with TRBD1. CDR3 length equals 14 residues. V was pared by 3 bases and J by 8 bases, with 6 bases of the junction left unmatched. Germline assignment: CDR1 PRHDT and CDR2 FYEKMQ (reference sequence). CDR3 nucleotide sequence: TGTGCCAGCAGCTTCACCACAGGGGGTGATGAGCAGTTCTTC. Translated: CASSFTTGGDEQFF.

The rearrangement uses TRBV7-9 and TRBJ2-1, with 10 nucleotides matching TRBD2. Germline CDR1 and CDR2: SEHNR and FQNEAQ (reference sequence). The V segment lost 1 base and the J segment 8 bases; nucleotides outside the gene matches: 8. This CDR3 is 16 amino acids long. The CDR3 here is CASSLVYEREGYEQFF. CDR3 DNA sequence: TGTGCCAGCAGCTTAGTTTACGAGCGGGAGGGTTATGAGCAGTTCTTC.

The chain has TRBV7-9 and TRBJ2-1; 9 positions match TRBD1. The CDR3 sequence is 15 residues long. Germline values: CDR1 SEHNR, CDR2 FQNEAQ (reference sequence). Trimming removed 4 bases from V and 8 bases from J; junction bases left unmatched: 9. The CDR3 spells CASSSLTGGYYEQFF. As DNA, the CDR3 is TGTGCCAGCAGCTCGCTGACAGGGGGATATTATGAGCAGTTCTTC.

This chain links TRBV7-9 with TRBJ2-7; 11 nucleotides match TRBD2. The CDR3 sequence is 15 residues long. V lost 4 bases, J lost 1 base, and 3 bases stayed unmatched. Germline values: CDR1 SEHNR, CDR2 FQNEAQ (reference sequence). The CDR3 region is CASSWGLAESYEQYF. The DNA of the CDR3 is TGTGCCAGCAGCTGGGGACTAGCGGAGTCCTACGAGCAGTACTTC.

The CDR3 nucleotides are TGTGCCAGCAGCCACAATAGCGGGGTCTCCTACAATGAGCAGTTCTTC. Encoded protein: CASSHNSGVSYNEQFF. This chain connects TRBV14 to TRBJ2-1; 8 positions match TRBD2. The J segment lost 0 bases and the V segment lost 3 bases, leaving 4 bases of the junction unmatched. CDR3 length equals 16 residues. CDR1 is SGHDN, CDR2 FVKESK, per germline.

The chain uses TRBV19 and TRBJ1-5; the D is unclear. V was trimmed by 7 bases and J by 5 bases, leaving 15 bases between them. In germline, CDR1 is LNHDA, CDR2 SQIVND (reference sequence). This CDR3 is 14 amino acids long. The CDR3 reads CASTLGSSDQPQHF. The CDR3 DNA follows: TGTGCCAGTACCCTAGGGAGTTCGGATCAGCCCCAGCATTTT.

The gene calls are TRBV7-8 and TRBJ2-7, with 7 bases lining up with TRBD1. This CDR3 has 13 amino acids. V shed 5 bases and J 5 bases; nucleotides not matched to a gene: 6. CDR1 is SGHVS, CDR2 FQNEAQ, per germline. CDR3 sequence reads: CASSQDRTNEQYF. CDR3 sequence (DNA): TGTGCCAGCAGCCAGGACAGGACAAACGAGCAGTACTTC.

This clone turned up a few times. This chain links TRBV30 with TRBJ1-5; 7 bases fit TRBD1. The J segment lost 9 bases and the V segment lost 3 bases, leaving 8 bases of the junction unmatched. Germline V lookup: CDR1 GTSNPN, CDR2 SVGIG (reference sequence). The CDR3 totals 13 residues. In DNA form, the CDR3 reads TGTGCCTGGAGACAGGGGCCGGGGAGGCCCCAGCATTTT. Amino acids: CAWRQGPGRPQHF.

The V gene is TRBV27, the J gene TRBJ2-7; D call uncertain. The CDR3 is 15 residues long. The germline V gene has CDR1 MNHEY and CDR2 SMNVEV (reference sequence). V dropped 0 bases and J dropped 2 bases, with 11 bases sitting between them. As DNA, the CDR3 is TGTGCCAGCAGTTTATCGTTGGGCCGTACCTACGAGCAGTACTTC. As protein: CASSLSLGRTYEQYF.

CDR3 DNA: TGTGCCAGCAGCCCAGGACCGAATTACGAGCAGTACTTC. It translates to CASSPGPNYEQYF. This chain joins TRBV7-9 and TRBJ2-7; D unclear. Germline V gene data show CDR1 as SEHNR and CDR2 as FQNEAQ (reference sequence). The length of the CDR3 is 13 residues. Trimming pared 5 bases from V and 4 bases from J, leaving 12 bases between.

The chain links TRBV5-1 to TRBJ2-2; D may be TRBD2 (6 bases). Germline V gene lookup returns CDR1 SGHRS and CDR2 YFSETQ. Trimming cost V 4 bases and J 0 bases, with 13 bases left between them. The CDR3 length is 16 residues. The CDR3 DNA reads as TGCGCCAGCAGCGTGAAAAGACTAGCGAACACCGGGGAGCTGTTTTTT. Translated: CASSVKRLANTGELFF.

This chain connects TRBV29-1 to TRBJ1-5; D is possibly TRBD1 (5 bases). This CDR3 is 13 amino acids long. With 4 bases removed from V and 6 bases from J, the gap between germline ends came to 13 bases. Germline CDR1 SQVTM, CDR2 ANQGSEA. The CDR3 DNA reads TGCAGCGTTGGTGGCAGGGTAGGTCAGCCCCAGCATTTT. Its protein is CSVGGRVGQPQHF. Complete variable domain (other parts from reference TRBV29-1 and TRBJ1-5): SAVISQKPSRDICQRGTSLTIQCQVDSQVTMMFWYRQQPGQSLTLIATANQGSEATYESGFVIDKFPISRPNLTFSTLTVSNMSPEDSSIYLCSVGGRVGQPQHFGDGTRLSIL.

The genes are TRBV7-2 and TRBJ1-2; 7 bases agree with TRBD1. The V and J ends lost 6 bases and 8 bases, in that order; junction bases with no gene match: 3. Germline V gives CDR1 SGHTA, CDR2 FQGNSA. The CDR3 covers 11 residues. The CDR3 sequence: CASSTGVGYTF. CDR3 DNA sequence: TGTGCCAGCAGTACAGGGGTCGGCTACACCTTC.

The rearrangement uses TRBV4-1 and TRBJ1-1, with D possibly being TRBD1 (6 bases). V lost 3 bases, J lost 6 bases, and 14 bases lay in between. There are 14 residues in the CDR3. Germline V gene lookup returns CDR1 MGHRA and CDR2 YSYEKL. CDR3 loop: CASSQATGLAEAFF. In DNA form, the CDR3 reads TGCGCCAGCAGCCAGGCTACAGGGTTAGCTGAAGCTTTCTTT.

The chain employs TRBV11-2 and TRBJ2-5; maybe TRBD2 (5 bases). CDR1 is SGHAT, CDR2 FQNNGV, per germline. The CDR3 contains 17 residues. V lost 7 bases to trimming and J lost 5 bases, with 26 bases between them. CDR3 loop: CASKALGSAAQWETQYF. DNA of the CDR3: TGTGCCAGCAAGGCCCTGGGTTCAGCGGCCCAGTGGGAGACCCAGTACTTC. The variable domain in full, completed from reference TRBV11-2 and TRBJ2-5, reads EAGVAQSPRYKIIEKRQSVAFWCNPISGHATLYWYQQILGQGPKLLIQFQNNGVVDDSQLPKDRFSAERLKGVDSTLKIQPAKLEDSAVYLCASKALGSAAQWETQYFGPGTRLLVL.

A single count supports this clone. The genes are TRBV5-1 and TRBJ2-3; D is possibly TRBD2 (7 bases). This CDR3 is built from 20 residues. Trimming cost V 4 bases and J 2 bases, with 29 bases left between them. The germline V gene has CDR1 SGHRS and CDR2 YFSETQ. In nucleotides, the CDR3 is TGCGCCAGCAGCCGAGGACAGTTTTTGGGACTACCCGCCCCCACAGATACGCAGTATTTT. Translating it yields CASSRGQFLGLPAPTDTQYF.

This chain links TRBV11-2 with TRBJ2-1; 7 bases match TRBD2. With 1 base clipped from V and 3 bases from J, the junction kept 3 bases outside the gene matches. CDR1 and CDR2 from the germline V gene are SGHAT and FQNNGV. This CDR3 comprises 15 residues. The DNA of the CDR3 is TGTGCCAGCAGCTTAGCTCCGGGAGGCTACAATGAGCAGTTCTTC. Translation: CASSLAPGGYNEQFF.

This clone was recorded once. The chain has TRBV5-1 and TRBJ2-5, with D unclear. There are 14 residues in the CDR3. The V gene lost 0 bases and the J gene lost 1 base, with 7 bases spanning the gap. In germline, CDR1 is SGHRS, CDR2 YFSETQ. Here the CDR3 DNA reads TGCGCCAGCAGCTTGGTAGGGCTCCAAGAGACCCAGTACTTC. It codes for CASSLVGLQETQYF. The full variable domain, completed using reference TRBV5-1 and TRBJ2-5, is KAGVTQTPRYLIKTRGQQVTLSCSPISGHRSVSWYQQTPGQGLQFLFEYFSETQRNKGNFPGRFSGRQFSNSRSEMNVSTLELGDSALYLCASSLVGLQETQYFGPGTRLLVL.

The V call is TRBV18, the J call TRBJ1-1; D not resolved. The V gene's germline CDR1 is KGHSH and CDR2 LQKENI. This CDR3 is 15 amino acids long. Trimming pared 3 bases from V and 2 bases from J, leaving 13 bases between. The CDR3 spells CASSPRGPVNTEAFF. DNA for the CDR3: TGTGCCAGCTCACCCCGCGGGCCCGTCAACACTGAAGCTTTCTTT.

The chain links TRBV11-3 to TRBJ2-7, with 9 bases matching TRBD2. CDR3 size: 15 residues. The V gene's germline CDR1 is SGHNT and CDR2 YENEEA. J gave up 2 bases and V 1 base, and 3 bases lay outside the gene matches. The CDR3 is CASSLASGGTYEQYF. In DNA, the CDR3 is TGTGCCAGCAGCTTAGCAAGCGGGGGGACCTACGAGCAGTACTTC.

The chain recombines TRBV5-5 with TRBJ2-5, with D possibly TRBD2 on 6 matching bases. There are 14 residues in the CDR3. Germline V CDR1 and CDR2: SGHKS, YYEKEE (reference sequence). Deletions cut 3 bases from V and 5 bases from J, with 14 bases between. In nucleotides, the CDR3 is TGTGCCAGCAGCTCCGCTAGCGTTAGGGAGACCCAGTACTTC. It translates to CASSSASVRETQYF. Variable domain in full (rest from reference TRBV5-5 and TRBJ2-5): DAGVTQSPTHLIKTRGQQVTLRCSPISGHKSVSWYQQVLGQGPQFIFQYYEKEERGRGNFPDRFSARQFPNYSSELNVNALLLGDSALYLCASSSASVRETQYFGPGTRLLVL.

The chain is built from TRBV4-3 and TRBJ2-1; 7 nucleotides match TRBD1. There are 16 residues in the CDR3. Per the germline V gene, CDR1 is LGHNA and CDR2 is YSLEER. V trimming: 1 base; J trimming: 4 bases; junction bases outside the gene matches: 7. This CDR3 is CASSQATGTAYNEQFF. DNA for the CDR3: TGCGCCAGCAGCCAAGCTACCGGGACAGCTTACAATGAGCAGTTCTTC.

The chain links TRBV15 to TRBJ1-6, with D possibly matching TRBD1 (5 bases). There are 14 residues in the CDR3. Germline V gene lookup returns CDR1 LNHNV and CDR2 YYDKDF (reference sequence). Trimming cost V 1 base and J 9 bases, with 10 bases left between them. The chain's CDR3 is CATSRGQSGSPLHF. Here the CDR3 DNA reads TGTGCCACCAGCAGAGGACAGTCAGGTTCACCCCTCCACTTT.

The rearrangement joins TRBV19 to TRBJ2-2, with D uncertain. Germline CDR1 LNHDA, CDR2 SQIVND (reference sequence). The germline V and J ends were trimmed by 5 bases and 6 bases, with 10 bases remaining between them. The CDR3 is made up of 13 amino acids. CDR3 bases: TGTGCCAGTAGTCCTAACCGGCCCGGGGAGCTGTTTTTT. This codes for CASSPNRPGELFF.

V is TRBV6-9 and J is TRBJ1-2, with 8 bases that match TRBD1. Germline trimming cut 3 bases from V and 4 bases from J; bases unmatched to any gene: 4. The CDR3 covers 14 residues. Germline lookup yields CDR1 MNHGY and CDR2 SVAAGI. The CDR3 coding sequence is TGTGCCAGCAGTTACGGCACAGGGGGCTATGGCTACACCTTC. Translating it yields CASSYGTGGYGYTF.

The V gene is TRBV6-6, the J gene TRBJ2-3, with D perhaps matching TRBD2 (6 bases). CDR3 length equals 12 residues. The V gene's germline CDR1 is MNHNY and CDR2 SVGAGI (reference sequence). The V gene lost 6 bases and the J gene lost 2 bases, with 6 bases spanning the gap. CDR3 nucleotides: TGTGCCAGCAGGCGGGACACAGATACGCAGTATTTT. Translated: CASRRDTDTQYF.

The V and J genes are TRBV19 and TRBJ2-2; 9 bases fit TRBD2. Per the germline V gene, CDR1 is LNHDA and CDR2 is SQIVND (reference sequence). V was pared by 5 bases and J by 1 base, with 11 bases of the junction left unmatched. CDR3 length: 18 residues. CDR3 loop: CASSLGSGRGGNTGELFF. DNA of the CDR3: TGTGCCAGTAGTCTGGGTAGCGGGAGAGGAGGGAACACCGGGGAGCTGTTTTTT.